This TCR beta chain was sequenced for a study of cytomegalovirus exposure and HLA in healthy donors. General study points: Donors were assumed by presence/absence analyses to have roughly uniform sequencing depth. Common viral pathogens seemed, in a later analysis, to connect with several of the most significant clusters. Other equally common chains were less clonally expanded than HLA-associated TCR beta chains, a later analysis showed.

The study ran its PCR with 60 Vbeta and 13 Jbeta primers. Libraries were prepared by immunoSEQ multiplex PCR; TCRdb keeps only in-frame clonotypes and omits some of them. In the table there are around 97,000 clones, around 10% of which are singletons. Germline V gene data show CDR1 as SGHAT and CDR2 as FQNNGV. Unmatched junction bases numbered 11, after V lost 5 bases and J lost 4 bases. This CDR3 is 17 amino acids long. This clone was counted between two and nine times. Its antigen is not identified. The chain couples TRBV11-2 to TRBJ2-1, with 10 bases that match TRBD2. Input material: PBMCs. The sequence was obtained from a man aged 45-65 years in good health and CMV-seropositive. The CDR3 DNA is TGTGCCAGCAGCCTGGGGCTAGCGGGAGTTTTGTACAATGAGCAGTTCTTC. Protein: CASSLGLAGVLYNEQFF.